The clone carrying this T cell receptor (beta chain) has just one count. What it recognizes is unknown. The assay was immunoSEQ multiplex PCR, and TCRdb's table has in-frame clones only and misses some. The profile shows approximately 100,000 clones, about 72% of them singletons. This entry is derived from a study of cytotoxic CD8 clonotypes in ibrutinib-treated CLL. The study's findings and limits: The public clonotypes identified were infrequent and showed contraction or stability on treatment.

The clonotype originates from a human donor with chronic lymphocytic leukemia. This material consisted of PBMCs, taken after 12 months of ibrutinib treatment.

CDR3 region: CASRGQARETQYF. The CDR3 nucleotides read TGTGCCAGCAGAGGACAGGCCAGGGAGACCCAGTACTTC. The V and J genes are TRBV6-5 and TRBJ2-5, with 7 bases matching TRBD1. The CDR3 totals 13 residues. V dropped 6 bases and J dropped 5; count of bases not matched to a gene: 6. Per the germline V gene, CDR1 is MNHEY and CDR2 is SVGAGI.